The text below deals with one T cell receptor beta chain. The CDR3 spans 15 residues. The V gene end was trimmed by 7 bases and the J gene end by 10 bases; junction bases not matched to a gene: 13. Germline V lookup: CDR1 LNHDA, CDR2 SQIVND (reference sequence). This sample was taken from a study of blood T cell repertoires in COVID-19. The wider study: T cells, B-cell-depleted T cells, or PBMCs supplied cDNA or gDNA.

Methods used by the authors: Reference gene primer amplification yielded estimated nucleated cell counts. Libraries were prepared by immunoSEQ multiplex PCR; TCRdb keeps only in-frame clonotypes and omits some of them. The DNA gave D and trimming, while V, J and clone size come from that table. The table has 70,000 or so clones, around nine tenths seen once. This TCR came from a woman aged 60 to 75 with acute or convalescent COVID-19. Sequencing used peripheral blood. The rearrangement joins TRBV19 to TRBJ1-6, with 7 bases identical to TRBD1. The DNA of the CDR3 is TGTGCCAGTACCCTGGACAGGTCGGGATACTCACCCCTCCACTTT. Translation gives CASTLDRSGYSPLHF.